One T cell receptor (beta chain) is described in this entry. Its target is not known. The record originates from a study of cytomegalovirus exposure and HLA in healthy donors. General study points: Later findings reportedly placed an Asian-associated ancestry cluster below the roughly 700-donor mean for N-insertions. Later genetic work tied a missense DCLRE1C variant to beta-chain V and J trimming. Productive status was seen about 87% or about 30% of the time for most TCR beta V segments in an earlier analysis.

Germline values: CDR1 MNHNS, CDR2 SASEGT. The CDR3 runs 15 residues. V was cut by 7 bases and J by 3 bases, with 16 bases left in between. The PCR ran on 60 Vbeta and 13 Jbeta primers. Using immunoSEQ multiplex PCR, the repertoire was profiled, and TCRdb retains in-frame clones only, with some absent. The sample carries around 100,000 clones, approximately 7.1% recorded once. Donors in the study were healthy people who gave bone marrow. Input material: PBMCs. The receptor's source is a man between 45 and 60 years old in good health and CMV-seronegative. The chain links TRBV6-1 to TRBJ1-3; no clear D. CDR3 nucleotides: TGTGCCAGCAACCAAGACGCGGCTTATGGAAACACCATATATTTT. Its translation: CASNQDAAYGNTIYF.